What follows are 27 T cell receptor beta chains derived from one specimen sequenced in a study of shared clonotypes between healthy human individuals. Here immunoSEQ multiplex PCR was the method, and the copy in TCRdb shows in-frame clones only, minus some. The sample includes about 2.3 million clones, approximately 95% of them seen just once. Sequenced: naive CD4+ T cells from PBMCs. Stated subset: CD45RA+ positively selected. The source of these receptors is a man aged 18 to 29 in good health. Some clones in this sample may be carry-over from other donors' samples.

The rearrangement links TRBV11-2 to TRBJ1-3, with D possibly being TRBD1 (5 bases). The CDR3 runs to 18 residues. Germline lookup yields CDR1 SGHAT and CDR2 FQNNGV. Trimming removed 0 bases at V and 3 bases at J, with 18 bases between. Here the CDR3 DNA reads TGTGCCAGCAGCTTAGATCTTCTACGGGGGAAGGGTGGAAACACCATATATTTT. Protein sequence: CASSLDLLRGKGGNTIYF.

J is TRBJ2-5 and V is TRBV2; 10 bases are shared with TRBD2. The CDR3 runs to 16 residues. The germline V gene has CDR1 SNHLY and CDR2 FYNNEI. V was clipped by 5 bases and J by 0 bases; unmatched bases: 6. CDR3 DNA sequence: TGTGCCAGCAGTCCTCTAGCGGGGGAACACCAAGAGACCCAGTACTTC. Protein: CASSPLAGEHQETQYF.

This CDR3 reads CASSLGTGGGDEQYF. CDR3 sequence (DNA): TGTGCCAGCAGCTTAGGGACAGGGGGCGGCGACGAGCAGTACTTC. The J gene is TRBJ2-7, the V gene TRBV7-7; 11 bases are a match to TRBD1. This CDR3 spans 15 amino acids. In germline, CDR1 is SSHAT, CDR2 FNYEAQ (reference sequence). The V segment lost 1 base and the J segment 5 bases; nucleotides outside the gene matches: 4.

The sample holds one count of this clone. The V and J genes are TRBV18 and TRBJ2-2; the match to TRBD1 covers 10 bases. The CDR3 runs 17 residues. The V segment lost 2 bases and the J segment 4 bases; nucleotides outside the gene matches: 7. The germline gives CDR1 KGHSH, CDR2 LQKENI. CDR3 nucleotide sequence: TGTGCCAGCTCACCAACAATGACAGGGGGCGTCACCGGGGAGCTGTTTTTT. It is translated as CASSPTMTGGVTGELFF.

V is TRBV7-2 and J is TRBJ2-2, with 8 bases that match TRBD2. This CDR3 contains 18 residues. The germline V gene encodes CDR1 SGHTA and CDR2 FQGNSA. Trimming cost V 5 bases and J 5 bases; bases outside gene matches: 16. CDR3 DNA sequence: TGTGCCAGCAGCCTAATGGTCTTAGCGGGGTCGGGAACCGGGGAGCTGTTTTTT. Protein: CASSLMVLAGSGTGELFF.

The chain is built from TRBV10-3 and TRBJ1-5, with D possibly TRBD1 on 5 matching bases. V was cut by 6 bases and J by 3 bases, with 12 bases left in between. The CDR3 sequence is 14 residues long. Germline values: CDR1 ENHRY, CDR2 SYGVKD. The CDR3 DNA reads TGTGCCATCAGGGGGACGGCCTACAATCAGCCCCAGCATTTT. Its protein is CAIRGTAYNQPQHF.

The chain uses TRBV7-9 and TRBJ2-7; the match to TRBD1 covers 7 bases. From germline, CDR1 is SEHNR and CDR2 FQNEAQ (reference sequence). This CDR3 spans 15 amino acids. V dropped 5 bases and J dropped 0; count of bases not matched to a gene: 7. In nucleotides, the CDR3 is TGTGCCAGCAGCCCGGGACAGATACGCTCCTACGAGCAGTACTTC. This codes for CASSPGQIRSYEQYF.

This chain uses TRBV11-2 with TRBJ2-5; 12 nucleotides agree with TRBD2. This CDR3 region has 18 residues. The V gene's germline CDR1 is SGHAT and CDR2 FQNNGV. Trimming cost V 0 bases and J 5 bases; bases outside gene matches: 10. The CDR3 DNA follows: TGTGCCAGCAGCTTAGATCTGGAGACTAGCGGGAGCCGGGAGACCCAGTACTTC. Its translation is CASSLDLETSGSRETQYF.

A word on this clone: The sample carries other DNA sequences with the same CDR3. DNA for the CDR3: TGTGCCAGCAGTTCAGGACAGGGCGGTCAGCCCCAGCATTTT. Protein product: CASSSGQGGQPQHF. The chain has TRBV28 and TRBJ1-5; 8 positions match TRBD1. The CDR3 contains 14 residues. V gave up 4 bases and J gave up 6 bases; unmatched junction bases: 5. Germline V gives CDR1 MDHEN, CDR2 SYDVKM.

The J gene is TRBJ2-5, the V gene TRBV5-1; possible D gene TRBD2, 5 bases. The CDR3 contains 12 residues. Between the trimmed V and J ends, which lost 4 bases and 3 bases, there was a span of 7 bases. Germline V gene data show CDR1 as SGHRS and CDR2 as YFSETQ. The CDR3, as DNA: TGCGCCAGCAGCCACGGGGAAGAGACCCAGTACTTC. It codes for CASSHGEETQYF.

As DNA, the CDR3 is TGCAGCGTTGTTATATCAGGGGGGTTGCCCAATGAGCAGTTCTTC. It codes for CSVVISGGLPNEQFF. This rearrangement joins TRBV29-1 to TRBJ2-1, with D perhaps TRBD1 (7 bases). Germline V gene sequence: CDR1 SQVTM, CDR2 ANQGSEA. V lost 4 bases, J lost 6 bases, and 19 bases lay in between. CDR3 length: 15 amino acids.

The CDR3: CASSLSQGSNQPQHF. As DNA, the CDR3 is TGCGCCAGCAGCCTATCCCAGGGAAGCAATCAGCCCCAGCATTTT. This sequence joins TRBV4-1 and TRBJ1-5, with D tentatively TRBD1 (5 bases). Germline V gene lookup returns CDR1 MGHRA and CDR2 YSYEKL. This CDR3 has 15 residues. Trimming shortened V by 4 bases and J by 1 base, and 11 bases separated the two germline ends.

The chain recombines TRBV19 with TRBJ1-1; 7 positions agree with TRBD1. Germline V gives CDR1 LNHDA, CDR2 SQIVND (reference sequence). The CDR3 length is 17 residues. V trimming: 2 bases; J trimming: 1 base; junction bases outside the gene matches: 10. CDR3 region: CASSIMGTAYWNTEAFF. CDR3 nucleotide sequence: TGTGCCAGTAGTATAATGGGGACAGCCTACTGGAACACTGAAGCTTTCTTT.

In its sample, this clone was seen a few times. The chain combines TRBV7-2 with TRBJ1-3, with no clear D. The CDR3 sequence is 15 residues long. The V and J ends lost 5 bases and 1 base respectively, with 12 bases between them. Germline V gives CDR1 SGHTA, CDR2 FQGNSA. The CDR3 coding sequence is TGTGCCAGCAGCCTGGGGAAGCTTTCTGGAAACACCATATATTTT. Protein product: CASSLGKLSGNTIYF.

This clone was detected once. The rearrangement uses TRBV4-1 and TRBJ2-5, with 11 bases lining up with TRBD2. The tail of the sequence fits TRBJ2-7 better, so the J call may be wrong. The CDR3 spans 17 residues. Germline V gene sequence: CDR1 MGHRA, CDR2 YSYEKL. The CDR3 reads CASGKRVAGGQSYEQYF. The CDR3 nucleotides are TGCGCCAGCGGGAAGAGGGTAGCGGGAGGGCAGTCCTACGAGCAGTACTTC.

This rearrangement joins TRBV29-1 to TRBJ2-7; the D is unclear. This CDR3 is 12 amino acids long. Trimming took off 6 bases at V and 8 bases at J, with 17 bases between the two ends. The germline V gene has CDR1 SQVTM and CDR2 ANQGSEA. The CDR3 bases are TGCAGCGTAGCCTTCGGCGGTGGGAAGCAGTACTTC. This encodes CSVAFGGGKQYF.

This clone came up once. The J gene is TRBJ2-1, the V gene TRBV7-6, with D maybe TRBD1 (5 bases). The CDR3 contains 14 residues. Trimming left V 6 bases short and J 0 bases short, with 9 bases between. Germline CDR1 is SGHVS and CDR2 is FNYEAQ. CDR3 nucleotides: TGTGCCAGCAGGAGCGACAGCTCCTACAATGAGCAGTTCTTC. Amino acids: CASRSDSSYNEQFF.

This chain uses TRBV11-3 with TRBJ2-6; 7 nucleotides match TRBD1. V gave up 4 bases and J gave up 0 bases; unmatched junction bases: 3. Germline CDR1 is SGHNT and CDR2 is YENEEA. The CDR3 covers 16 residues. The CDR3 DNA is TGTGCCAGCAGCTCGGGACAGACCTCTGGGGCCAACGTCCTGACTTTC. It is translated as CASSSGQTSGANVLTF.

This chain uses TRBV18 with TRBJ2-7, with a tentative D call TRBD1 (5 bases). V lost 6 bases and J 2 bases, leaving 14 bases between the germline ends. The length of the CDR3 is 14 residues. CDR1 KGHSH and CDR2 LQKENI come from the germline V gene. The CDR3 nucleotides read TGTGCCAGCTCCTACGCCAGGGATACCTACGAGCAGTACTTC. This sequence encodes CASSYARDTYEQYF.

CDR3 in DNA: TGTGCCAGCAAACCCGACGGCGGGGGCACCGGGGAGCTGTTTTTT. Amino acid sequence: CASKPDGGGTGELFF. The chain links TRBV6-6 to TRBJ2-2; 7 bases fit TRBD2. The CDR3 is made up of 15 amino acids. V trimming: 7 bases; J trimming: 4 bases; junction bases outside the gene matches: 9. The germline CDR1 and CDR2 sequences are MNHNY and SVGAGI (reference sequence).

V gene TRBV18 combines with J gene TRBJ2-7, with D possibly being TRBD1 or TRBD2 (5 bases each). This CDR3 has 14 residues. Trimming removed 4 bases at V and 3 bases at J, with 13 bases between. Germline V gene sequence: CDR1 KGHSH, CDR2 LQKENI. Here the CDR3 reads CASSLTGQNYEQYF. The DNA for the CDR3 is TGTGCCAGCTCACTCACGGGGCAAAACTACGAGCAGTACTTC.

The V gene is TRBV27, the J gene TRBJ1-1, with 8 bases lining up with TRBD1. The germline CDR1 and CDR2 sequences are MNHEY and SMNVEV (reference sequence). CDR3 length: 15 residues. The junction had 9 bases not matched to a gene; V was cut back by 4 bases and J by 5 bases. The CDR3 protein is CASSSPRQGRTEAFF. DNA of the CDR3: TGTGCCAGCAGTTCTCCGAGACAGGGGAGGACTGAAGCTTTCTTT.

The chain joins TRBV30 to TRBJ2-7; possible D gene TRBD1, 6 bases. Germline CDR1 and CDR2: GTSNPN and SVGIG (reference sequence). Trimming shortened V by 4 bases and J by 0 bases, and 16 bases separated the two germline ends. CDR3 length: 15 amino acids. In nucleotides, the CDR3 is TGTGCCTGGATCGTACAGGGTATTGGCTCCTACGAGCAGTACTTC. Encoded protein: CAWIVQGIGSYEQYF.

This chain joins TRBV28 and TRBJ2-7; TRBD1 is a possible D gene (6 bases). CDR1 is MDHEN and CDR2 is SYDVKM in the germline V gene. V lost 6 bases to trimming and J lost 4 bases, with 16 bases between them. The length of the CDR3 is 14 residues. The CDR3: CASSSPDSLYEQYF. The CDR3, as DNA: TGTGCCAGCAGCTCTCCGGACAGCCTATACGAGCAGTACTTC. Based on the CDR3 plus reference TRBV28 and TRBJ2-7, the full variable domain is DVKVTQSSRYLVKRTGEKVFLECVQDMDHENMFWYRQDPGLGLRLIYFSYDVKMKEKGDIPEGYSVSREKKERFSLILESASTNQTSMYLCASSSPDSLYEQYFGPGTRLTVT.

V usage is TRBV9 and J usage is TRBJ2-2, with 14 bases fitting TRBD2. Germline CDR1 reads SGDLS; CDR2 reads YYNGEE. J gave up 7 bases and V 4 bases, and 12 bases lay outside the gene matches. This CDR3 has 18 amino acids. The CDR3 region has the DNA TGTGCCAGCAGCCCCACCGGGACTAGCGGGAGATCGGGCGGGGAGCTGTTTTTT. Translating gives CASSPTGTSGRSGGELFF.

The CDR3 sequence is CASSFRDRKNIQYF. In nucleotides, the CDR3 is TGTGCCAGCAGCTTCCGGGACAGAAAAAACATTCAGTACTTC. The chain has TRBV7-2 and TRBJ2-4; 7 bases align to TRBD1. The CDR3 has 14 amino acids. With 3 bases clipped from V and 4 bases from J, the junction kept 3 bases outside the gene matches. Germline assignment: CDR1 SGHTA and CDR2 FQGNSA.

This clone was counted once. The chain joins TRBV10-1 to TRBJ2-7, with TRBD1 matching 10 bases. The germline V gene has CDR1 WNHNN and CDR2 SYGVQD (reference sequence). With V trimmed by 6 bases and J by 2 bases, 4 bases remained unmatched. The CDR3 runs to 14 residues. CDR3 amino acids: CASRDRGLTYEQYF. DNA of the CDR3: TGCGCCAGCAGGGACAGGGGGTTAACCTACGAGCAGTACTTC.